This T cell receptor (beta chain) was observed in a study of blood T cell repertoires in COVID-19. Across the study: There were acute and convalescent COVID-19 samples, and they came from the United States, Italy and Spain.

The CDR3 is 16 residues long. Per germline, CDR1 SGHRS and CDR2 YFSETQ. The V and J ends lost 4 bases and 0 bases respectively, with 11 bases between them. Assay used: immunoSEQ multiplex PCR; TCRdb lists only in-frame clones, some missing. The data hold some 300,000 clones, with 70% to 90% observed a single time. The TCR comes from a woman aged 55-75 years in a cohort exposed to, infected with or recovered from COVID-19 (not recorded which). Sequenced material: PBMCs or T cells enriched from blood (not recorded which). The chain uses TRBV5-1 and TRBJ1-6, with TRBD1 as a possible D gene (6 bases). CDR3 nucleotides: TGCGCCAGCAGCCCTACAGGGAGCTCCTATAATTCACCCCTCCACTTT. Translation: CASSPTGSSYNSPLHF. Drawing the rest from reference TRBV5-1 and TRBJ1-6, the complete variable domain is KAGVTQTPRYLIKTRGQQVTLSCSPISGHRSVSWYQQTPGQGLQFLFEYFSETQRNKGNFPGRFSGRQFSNSRSEMNVSTLELGDSALYLCASSPTGSSYNSPLHFGNGTRLTVT.